Listed below are T cell receptor beta chains from one sample, sequenced in a study of regulatory T cells in long-lasting Graves disease. TCRdb passed the multiplex PCR reads through MiXCR, listing each CDR3 protein once. The data contain roughly 400,000 distinct CDR3 sequences, around 21% of them singletons. The source was peripheral blood mononuclear cells (PBMCs), collected when the disease was refractory, from a patient treated with antithyroid drugs. These receptors were taken from a female donor with Graves disease. The CDR3 runs from the conserved cysteine through the conserved F or W. A D gene is named only where the DNA matches it firmly. Clone size appears in some rows only: once, few, many, or a class for an expanded clone.

V,size,D,J,DNA,CDR3
TRBV6-1,many,TRBD1,TRBJ1-2,TGTGCCACGAACAGGGGTGACTATGGCTACACCTTC,CATNRGDYGYTF
TRBV28,many,TRBD1,TRBJ2-7,TGTGCCAGCAGTTTATGGCCCCGGACAGGATCTTACGAGCAGTACTTC,CASSLWPRTGSYEQYF
TRBV3-1,few,NA,TRBJ2-7,TGTGCCAGCAGCCTCCGACGCAGTGGGTTTGGGGTAAACGAGCAGTACTTC,CASSLRRSGFGVNEQYF
TRBV12-3/TRBV12-4,NA,NA,TRBJ1-2,TGTGTCAGCAGTTTAGGAAGCGCACCGCACTACAACTATGGCTACACCTTC,CVSSLGSAPHYNYGYTF
TRBV18,many,NA,TRBJ2-5,TGTGCCAGCTCACCATCGGGATGGGAGACCCAGTACTTC,CASSPSGWETQYF
TRBV18,few,NA,TRBJ1-2,TGTGCCAGCTCGAACCTGGGGACAAACTATGGCTACACCTTC,CASSNLGTNYGYTF
TRBV4-1,few,NA,TRBJ1-5,TGCGCCAGCAGCCAACCGGGTAGATTGAGCAATCAGCCCCAGCATTTT,CASSQPGRLSNQPQHF
TRBV30,NA,NA,TRBJ2-7,TGTGCCTGGAGTAATCCGGGACTCCGAGGGAAACCCGAGCAGTACTTC,CAWSNPGLRGKPEQYF
TRBV6-1,NA,NA,TRBJ2-1,TGTGCCAGCAGTGAAGAGGGACTTGGGGAGAATGAGCAGTTCTTC,CASSEEGLGENEQFF
TRBV7-3,many,NA,TRBJ2-7,TGTGCCAGCAGCTTAACCGGACCGCCAGGGGAGCAGTACTTC,CASSLTGPPGEQYF
TRBV28,many,TRBD1,TRBJ2-7,TGTGCCACCCGGACAGGCCCAACCTACGAGCAGTACTTC,CATRTGPTYEQYF
TRBV6-1,NA,NA,TRBJ1-5,TGTGCCAGCAGTGAAGCGCCGGGTAGCAATCAGCCCCAGCATTTT,CASSEAPGSNQPQHF
TRBV4-1,many,TRBD1,TRBJ1-2,TGCGCCAGCAGTCGGGACAGGGATATTAACTATGGCTACACCTTC,CASSRDRDINYGYTF
TRBV2,many,TRBD2,TRBJ2-7,TGTGCCAGCAGGAGCAACGGGGGGGTCGGGGGTATAGGGAACGAGCAGTACTTC,CASRSNGGVGGIGNEQYF
TRBV24-1,many,NA,TRBJ1-2,TGTGCCACCAGTGACGTAGGGGGGCGAAGCTATGGCTACACCTTC,CATSDVGGRSYGYTF
TRBV29-1,NA,NA,TRBJ2-3,TGCAGCGTTGAAGAGGGGGGCAGTGATACGCAGTATTTT,CSVEEGGSDTQYF
TRBV7-2,few,NA,TRBJ2-4,TGTGCCAGCAGCTTAGTTGGTCCAAGTAAAAACATTCAGTACTTC,CASSLVGPSKNIQYF
TRBV27,many,TRBD1,TRBJ1-1,TGTGCCAGCAGTTTTAGGGGACAGATGAACACTGAAGCTTTCTTT,CASSFRGQMNTEAFF
TRBV7-8,many,TRBD2,TRBJ2-5,TGTGCCAGCAGCTTCGGGACTAGCGGGGCTCAAGAGACCCAGTACTTC,CASSFGTSGAQETQYF
TRBV28,many,TRBD1,TRBJ1-4,TGTGCCAGCAGTACCTCCGGGACAGCGTATGAAAAACTGTTTTTT,CASSTSGTAYEKLFF
TRBV29-1,few,TRBD1,TRBJ2-5,TGCAGCGTTATAGGACAGGGGGGGGAGACCCAGTACTTC,CSVIGQGGETQYF
TRBV12-3/TRBV12-4,NA,TRBD1,TRBJ2-2,TGTGCCAGCAGTTCCGACAGGGGGCGAACCGGGGAGCTGTTTTTT,CASSSDRGRTGELFF
TRBV18,few,TRBD1,TRBJ1-5,TGTGCCAGCTCACCATCCTGGGGACAGGGGTTTCAGCCCCAGCATTTT,CASSPSWGQGFQPQHF
TRBV20-1,NA,NA,TRBJ1-2,TGCAGTGCTCCTAGCCGCGACAATGATTATGGCTACACCTTC,CSAPSRDNDYGYTF
TRBV30,NA,NA,TRBJ1-2,TGTGCCTGGAGTGCAGGGGCCTATGGCTACACCTTC,CAWSAGAYGYTF
TRBV6-1,once,TRBD2,TRBJ2-3,TGTGCCAGCAGACCGATTCTAGCGGGTAAAGCAGATACGCAGTATTTT,CASRPILAGKADTQYF
TRBV27,few,TRBD1,TRBJ1-6,TGTGCCAGCACCGGGACAGGCACATTTATGGGGTCACCCCTCCACTTT,CASTGTGTFMGSPLHF
TRBV5-1,NA,TRBD2,TRBJ2-5,TGCGCCAGCAGCTTGGGAGCGGGAGTGAAGACCCAGTACTTC,CASSLGAGVKTQYF
TRBV7-8,few,NA,TRBJ2-1,TGTGCCAGCAGCTTGTCGAATGCACGTGGGACAGAGCAGTTCTTC,CASSLSNARGTEQFF
TRBV29-1,NA,TRBD1,TRBJ2-5,TGCAGCGGACAGGGATGGGAGACCCAGTACTTC,CSGQGWETQYF
TRBV19,many,NA,TRBJ1-1,TGTGCCAGTAGGGCAGGGGAAGGGACTGAAGCTTTCTTT,CASRAGEGTEAFF
TRBV7-8,few,NA,TRBJ1-1,TGTGCCAGCAGCAGTAGTTGGAGGAGGAACACTGAAGCTTTCTTT,CASSSSWRRNTEAFF
TRBV29-1,NA,NA,TRBJ1-1,TGCAGCGCCTTAACAGGGCGACTCACTGAAGCTTTCTTT,CSALTGRLTEAFF
TRBV28,many,TRBD1,TRBJ1-3,TGTGCCAGCAGTTTTGGGGACAGCTCTGGAAACACCATATATTTT,CASSFGDSSGNTIYF
TRBV2,many,NA,TRBJ2-4,TGTGCCAGCAGGCCAAACGATCTAGCCAAAAACATTCAGTACTTC,CASRPNDLAKNIQYF
TRBV15,many,NA,TRBJ2-5,TGTGCCACCAGCAGAGAACAGGGTGAGACCCAGTACTTC,CATSREQGETQYF